This T cell receptor beta chain originates from a study of blood T cell repertoires in COVID-19. The method was immunoSEQ multiplex PCR; TCRdb's version includes in-frame clones alone and lacks a portion of them. Seen here are 180,000 or so clones, 84% observed once, and the top ten hold 7.5%. CDR1 and CDR2 from the germline V gene are MGHRA and YSYEKL. Trimming left V 0 bases short and J 3 bases short, with 8 bases between. This CDR3 has 14 amino acids. The chain is built from TRBV4-1 and TRBJ1-2, with D perhaps matching TRBD1 (5 bases). The sequenced sample was PBMCs or T cells enriched from blood (not recorded which). This sequence was found in a man aged 40-55 years who had recovered from COVID-19. CDR3 loop: CASSQDDRDYGYTF. Written as DNA, the CDR3 is TGCGCCAGCAGCCAAGACGACAGAGACTATGGCTACACCTTC.